There are a few counts of the clone carrying this T cell receptor (beta chain). Its antigen is not known. V was pared by 3 bases and J by 9 bases, with 14 bases between. The CDR3 runs 13 residues. The germline V gene has CDR1 SGHVS and CDR2 FQNEAQ. Using immunoSEQ multiplex PCR, the repertoire was profiled, and TCRdb retains in-frame clones only, with some absent. This sample yields 10,000 or so clones, of which roughly 85% are seen a single time; roughly 35% belongs to the top ten. This sample stems from a study of somatic mutations in cytotoxic T cells in rheumatoid arthritis. Overall study context: Patient blood (approximately 30 ml EDTA) was collected right after diagnosis, preceding any treatment. Study-level findings and limits: The top CD8+ clone topped 20% of CD8+ cells in about an eighth of the 65 patients. There was no knowledge of the antigen targets of the expanded CD8+ clones. It was found that CD8+ T-cell clonality in rheumatoid arthritis patients did not differ significantly from that in age-matched healthy controls.

The J gene is TRBJ1-2, the V gene TRBV7-8; a possible D gene is TRBD1 (6 bases). The sequence was collected from an adult with rheumatoid arthritis. The sample comprised CD8+ T cells sorted from blood. CDR3 residues: CASSFQQGSSYTF. CDR3 DNA: TGTGCCAGCAGCTTTCAACAGGGTTCGAGCTACACCTTC.